This T cell receptor beta chain was obtained from a study of T cells in Graves' hyperthyroidism and ophthalmopathy (dated by TCRdb to about 2019). For context, the study as a whole: Peripheral blood was sampled at the time of initial diagnosis, prior to any treatment. For training and testing, the approximately 92 patients in the discovery cohort were randomly divided in a 7:3 ratio. Thyroid tissue and blood T-cell repertoires from roughly 6 Graves' hyperthyroidism patients were also compared in the study. Prospective prediction of ophthalmopathy was tested in an independent validation cohort consisting of some 19 hyperthyroidism patients and 15 or so patients who later progressed to ophthalmopathy. The paper describes TCR Vbeta CDR3 sequencing of 130 to 150 peripheral blood samples, made up of around 41 ophthalmopathy patients, around 78 hyperthyroidism patients and roughly 17 progressor patients. To identify distinguishing TCR V-J signatures, a discovery cohort of about 100 patients was used, comprising some 43 with Graves' ophthalmopathy and around 57 with stable Graves' hyperthyroidism. Once sampling was done, hyperthyroidism patients were given methimazole at a starting dose of 30 mg daily, whereas ophthalmopathy patients were given high-dose intravenous methylprednisolone.

Study-wide findings and limitations: Most expanded thyroid clonotypes (frequency above 0.001) were also found in blood, which suggests that blood repertoires may mirror thyroid immune responses. Sample size was not statistically predetermined, and blinding of investigators to group allocation was not performed. In validation, progression to ophthalmopathy was predicted by the model with 55% to 71% sensitivity and 72% to 80% specificity, a median of approximately 6.5 months before onset. A model built on a 13 V-J signature distinguished ophthalmopathy from stable hyperthyroidism, reaching around 88% sensitivity and around 81% specificity in cross-validation and 80%/75% in testing.

Ophthalmopathy patients had moderately to severely active disease, Clinical Activity Score of at least 3, NOSPECS grade of at least 4, and duration under 3 months. Exclusion was applied to patients with uncontrolled infections, other autoimmune diseases, pregnancy or lactation. Diagnoses were based on clinical symptoms, serum thyroxine and TRAb, thyroid ultrasound and orbital computed tomography. Ficoll-Paque density gradient centrifugation was used to isolate PBMCs from 10 ml of fresh peripheral blood. Total RNA was extracted with Trizol reagent, and quality was checked on an Agilent 2100 Bioanalyzer. Turning to this clonotype: No cognate antigen has been identified for it. No much larger clone is present one base from it, and per-base qualities are unavailable.

TCR beta CDR3 regions were amplified from RNA transcripts. The TCR CDR3 was subjected to a first round of RT-PCR using the HTBI primer set and the Qiagen OneStep RT-PCR kit. Libraries were constructed in a second round of multiplex PCR, after which size selection and purification were performed. Libraries were sequenced paired-end with 100 bp reads on an Illumina HiSeq2000. On the authors' methods: SOAPnuke was used to process the raw data, with reads discarded if the reads contained adapters or uncalled bases, had a mean Phred below 15, or lacked an exact constant-primer or identifier match. COPE v1.2.5 was used to merge the high-quality paired reads, and each unique nucleotide sequence was defined as a clonotype. MiTCR v1.1 was used to align clonotypes to the IMGT TRBV, TRBD and TRBJ reference segments. The analysis included only V-J combinations with a frequency above 0.0001, which together covered 98% to 99.2% of the repertoires. A TCS score was defined as the ratio of F50 (clonal expansion) to E x V (chaos), with BLOSUM62-based TCRdist applied between CDR3 peptides within each V-J. Welch's t-statistics and random forest reduced around 520 V-J features to 13, which were used in a naive Bayes classifier (R e1071). Clones were called with MiXCR by TCRdb after fastp trimmed the public reads at Q25, and only in-frame beta chains were retained. Each entry is one CDR3 protein sequence, shown with its most common DNA and genes. The V and J calls and clone size are TCRdb's, not the authors'. The sample table contains 300,000 or so distinct CDR3 sequences; only one count was recorded for approximately 15% of them. The ten largest clones capture around 58% of the sample.

Sequencing input: blood. The clonotype originates from a woman aged 55-70 years with Graves' ophthalmopathy.

In nucleotides, the sequence is TGTGCCAGCAGTTTAGGGGCTAGCCCCTCCTACAATGAGCAGTTCTTC. This gives the protein CASSLGASPSYNEQFF. The sequence joins TRBV28 to TRBJ2-1; the D assignment is uncertain and may be TRBD1 or TRBD2, with 5 bases supporting each. The CDR3, from cysteine to phenylalanine, totals 16 residues. Kept here is only the CDR3 DNA, which spans 48 bases and is read in frame from base 1. V is reduced by 2 bases and J by 0 bases, leaving a spacing of 11 bases between them. In the germline V gene, CDR1 corresponds to MDHEN and CDR2 to SYDVKM.